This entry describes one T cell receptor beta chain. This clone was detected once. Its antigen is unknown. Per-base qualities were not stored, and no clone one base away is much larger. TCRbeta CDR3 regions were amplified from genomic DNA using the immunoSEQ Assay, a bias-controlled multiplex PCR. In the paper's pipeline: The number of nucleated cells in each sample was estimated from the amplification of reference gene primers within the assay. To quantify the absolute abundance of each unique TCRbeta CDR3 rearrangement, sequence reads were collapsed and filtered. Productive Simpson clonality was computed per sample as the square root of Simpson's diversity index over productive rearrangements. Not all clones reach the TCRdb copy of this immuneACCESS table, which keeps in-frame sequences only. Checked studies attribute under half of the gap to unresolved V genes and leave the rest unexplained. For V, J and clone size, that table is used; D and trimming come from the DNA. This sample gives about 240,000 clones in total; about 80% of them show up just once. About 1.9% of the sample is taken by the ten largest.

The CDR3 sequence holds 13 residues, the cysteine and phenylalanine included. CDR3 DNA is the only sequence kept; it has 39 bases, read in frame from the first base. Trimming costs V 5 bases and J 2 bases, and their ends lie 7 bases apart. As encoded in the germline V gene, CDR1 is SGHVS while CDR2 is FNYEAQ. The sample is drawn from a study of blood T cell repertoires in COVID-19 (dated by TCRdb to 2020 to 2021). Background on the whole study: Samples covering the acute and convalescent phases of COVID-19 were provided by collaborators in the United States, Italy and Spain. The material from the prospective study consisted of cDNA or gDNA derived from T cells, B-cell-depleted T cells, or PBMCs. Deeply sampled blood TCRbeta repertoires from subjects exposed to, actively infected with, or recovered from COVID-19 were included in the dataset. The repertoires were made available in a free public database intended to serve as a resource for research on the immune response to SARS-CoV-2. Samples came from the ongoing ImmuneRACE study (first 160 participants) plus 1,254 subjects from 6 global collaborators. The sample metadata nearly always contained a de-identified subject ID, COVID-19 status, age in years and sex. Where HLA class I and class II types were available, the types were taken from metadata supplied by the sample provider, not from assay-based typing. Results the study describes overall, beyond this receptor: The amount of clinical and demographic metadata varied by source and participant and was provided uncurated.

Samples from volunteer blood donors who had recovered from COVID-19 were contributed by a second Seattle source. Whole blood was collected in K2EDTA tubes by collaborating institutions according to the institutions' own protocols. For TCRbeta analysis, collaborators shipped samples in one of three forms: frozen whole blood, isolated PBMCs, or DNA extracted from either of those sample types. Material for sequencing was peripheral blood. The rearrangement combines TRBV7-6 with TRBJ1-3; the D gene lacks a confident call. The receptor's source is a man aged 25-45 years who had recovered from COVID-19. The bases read TGTGCCAGCAGCGTGGGCGCTGGAAACACCATATATTTT. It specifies CASSVGAGNTIYF. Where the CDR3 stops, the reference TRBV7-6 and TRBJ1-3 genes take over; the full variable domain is GAGVSQSPRYKVTKRGQDVALRCDPISGHVSLYWYRQALGQGPEFLTYFNYEAQQDKSGLPNDRFSAERPEGSISTLTIQRTEQRDSAMYRCASSVGAGNTIYFGEGSWLTVV.